The clone carrying this T cell receptor (beta chain) appeared many times. Its target is not known. Using RNA transcripts as the source, TCR beta CDR3 regions were amplified. When the TCR CDR3 underwent first-round RT-PCR, the HTBI primer set was used. Via MiXCR, TCRdb re-called the multiplex PCR reads, giving one row per CDR3 protein. In the table there are about 400,000 distinct CDR3 sequences, more than 13% of which are singletons. The data belong to a study of T cells in Graves' hyperthyroidism and ophthalmopathy. Findings of the study overall: Expanded thyroid clonotypes (above 0.001) were mostly also found in blood.

Clinical symptoms, serum thyroxine and TRAb, thyroid ultrasound and orbital computed tomography together formed the diagnostic basis. PBMCs were derived from about 10 ml fresh peripheral blood. The CDR3 length is 14 residues. The germline V gene has CDR1 MNHEY and CDR2 SMNVEV (reference sequence). Trimming shortened V by 6 bases and J by 3 bases, and 15 bases separated the two germline ends. The source is a woman aged 25-40 years with Graves' hyperthyroidism. The sequencing input was blood. V and J are TRBV27 and TRBJ2-7; weak D call: TRBD1 (6 bases). This CDR3 is CASSRGQPNYEQYF. The CDR3, as DNA: TGTGCCAGCAGCCGTGGACAGCCGAACTACGAGCAGTACTTC.